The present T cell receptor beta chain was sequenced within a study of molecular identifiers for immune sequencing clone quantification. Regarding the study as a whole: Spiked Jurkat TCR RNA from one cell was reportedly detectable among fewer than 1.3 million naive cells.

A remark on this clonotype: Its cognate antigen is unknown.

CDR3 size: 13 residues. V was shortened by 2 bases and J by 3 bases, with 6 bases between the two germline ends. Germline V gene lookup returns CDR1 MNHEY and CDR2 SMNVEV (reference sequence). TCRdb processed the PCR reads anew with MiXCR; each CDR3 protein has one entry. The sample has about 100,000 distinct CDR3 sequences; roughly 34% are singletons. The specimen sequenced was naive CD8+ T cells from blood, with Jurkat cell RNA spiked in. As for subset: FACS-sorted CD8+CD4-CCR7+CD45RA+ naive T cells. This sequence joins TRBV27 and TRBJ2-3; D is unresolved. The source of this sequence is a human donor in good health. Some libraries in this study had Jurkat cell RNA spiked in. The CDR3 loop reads CASSLLATDTQYF. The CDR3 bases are TGTGCCAGCAGTTTACTGGCGACAGATACGCAGTATTTT.